The 27 T cell receptor beta chains given below trace back to one sample, sequenced in a study of T cell responses to AZD1222 COVID-19 vaccine. Profiling relied on immunoSEQ multiplex PCR, and the TCRdb table lists in-frame clones only, not all of them. Here the sample spans around 170,000 clones, approximately 90% being singletons. Sample: peripheral blood, taken on day 0 of AZD1222 vaccination. All receptors derive from an adult in good health.

The chain joins TRBV5-8 to TRBJ1-6; D unclear. The CDR3 runs to 13 residues. From germline, CDR1 is SGHTS and CDR2 YDEGEE. Trimming took off 3 bases at V and 6 bases at J, with 7 bases between the two ends. The CDR3 sequence: CASSWTGNSPLHF. The CDR3 nucleotides read TGTGCCAGCAGCTGGACGGGTAATTCACCCCTCCACTTT.

The chain uses TRBV11-3 and TRBJ2-3; possible D gene TRBD2, 5 bases. CDR3 length: 13 amino acids. Germline V gene data show CDR1 as SGHNT and CDR2 as YENEEA. The germline V and J ends were trimmed by 5 bases and 6 bases, with 12 bases remaining between them. CDR3 in DNA: TGTGCCAGCAGCCCACGGGGAGTCGATACGCAGTATTTT. Residues: CASSPRGVDTQYF.

This chain joins TRBV11-2 and TRBJ2-2; D remains ambiguous. Between the trimmed V and J ends, which lost 7 bases and 1 base, there was a span of 10 bases. CDR1 is SGHAT, CDR2 FQNNGV, per germline. This CDR3 region has 14 residues. For the CDR3, the DNA is TGTGCCAGCACGGAACGGATGAACACCGGGGAGCTGTTTTTT. It is translated as CASTERMNTGELFF. The variable domain in full, with the rest retrieved from reference TRBV11-2 and TRBJ2-2, is EAGVAQSPRYKIIEKRQSVAFWCNPISGHATLYWYQQILGQGPKLLIQFQNNGVVDDSQLPKDRFSAERLKGVDSTLKIQPAKLEDSAVYLCASTERMNTGELFFGEGSRLTVL.

This chain's CDR3 is CASSPPGGGNTEAFF. CDR3 nucleotide sequence: TGTGCCAGCTCACCACCGGGGGGAGGGAACACTGAAGCTTTCTTT. The J gene is TRBJ1-1, the V gene TRBV18, with a weak D call TRBD1 (5 bases). From germline, CDR1 is KGHSH and CDR2 LQKENI. The CDR3 extends over 15 amino acids. The ends were cut back, 0 bases at V and 1 base at J, with 9 bases in the middle.

The chain couples TRBV7-9 to TRBJ1-5; TRBD1 matches 11 bases. This CDR3 region has 17 residues. V lost 5 bases and J lost 7; bases outside the gene matches: 13. The germline V gene encodes CDR1 SEHNR and CDR2 FQNEAQ (reference sequence). CDR3 coding DNA: TGTGCCAGCAGCATTTCGGGACAGGGGGTAAAGGGACAGCCCCAGCATTTT. Protein: CASSISGQGVKGQPQHF.

This chain links TRBV7-9 with TRBJ1-1, with a weak D call TRBD1 (5 bases). The CDR3 consists of 13 residues. Deletions cut 5 bases from V and 5 bases from J, with 12 bases between. The germline CDR1 and CDR2 sequences are SEHNR and FQNEAQ (reference sequence). CDR3 loop: CASSRPQGTEAFF. Written as DNA, the CDR3 is TGTGCCAGCAGCCGTCCTCAGGGAACTGAAGCTTTCTTT.

V and J are TRBV19 and TRBJ2-3; TRBD2 matches 10 bases. The junction had 9 bases not matched to a gene; V was cut back by 5 bases and J by 4 bases. The CDR3 runs 16 residues. Germline loops: CDR1 LNHDA, CDR2 SQIVND (reference sequence). This chain's CDR3 is CASSFLAGGWADTQYF. DNA for the CDR3: TGTGCCAGTAGTTTTTTAGCGGGAGGATGGGCAGATACGCAGTATTTT.

V usage is TRBV6-5 and J usage is TRBJ1-3, with D hard to call. Germline V gene lookup returns CDR1 MNHEY and CDR2 SVGAGI. V was clipped by 6 bases and J by 0 bases, with 9 bases between them. The CDR3 runs 14 residues. The CDR3 loop is CASSRRDSGNTIYF. The DNA of the CDR3 is TGTGCCAGCAGCCGGCGGGACTCTGGAAACACCATATATTTT.

The chain joins TRBV4-3 to TRBJ2-1; D gene uncertain. With 3 bases removed from V and 5 bases from J, the gap between germline ends came to 17 bases. Germline assignment: CDR1 LGHNA and CDR2 YSLEER. The CDR3 is 16 residues long. The CDR3 loop reads CASSQALAYLNNEQFF. CDR3 DNA sequence: TGCGCCAGCAGCCAGGCCTTAGCCTACCTGAACAATGAGCAGTTCTTC.

The chain joins TRBV21-1 to TRBJ2-1; the table's TRBD1 call for D was not verified on the DNA. TRBV21-1 is designated a pseudogene. The CDR3 runs 18 residues. The CDR3 is CASSRGRKGVFSYNEQFF. In nucleotides, the CDR3 is TGTGCCAGCAGCAGAGGGAGAAAGGGGGTGTTCTCCTACAATGAGCAGTTCTTC.

The chain couples TRBV12-3 or TRBV12-4 to TRBJ1-1; TRBD1 might be the D (5 bases). This CDR3 is built from 13 residues. V was trimmed by 7 bases and J by 10 bases, leaving 19 bases between them. CDR3: CASIMYPQGGAFF. In DNA form, the CDR3 reads TGTGCCAGCATCATGTACCCCCAGGGAGGAGCTTTCTTT.

The V call is TRBV28, the J call TRBJ1-5; no firm D call. The germline V gene encodes CDR1 MDHEN and CDR2 SYDVKM. V was clipped by 1 base and J by 8 bases, with 6 bases between them. The CDR3 contains 12 residues. This CDR3 is CASSLSVKPQHF. The CDR3 DNA follows: TGTGCCAGCAGTTTATCGGTGAAGCCCCAGCATTTT.

This sequence joins TRBV18 and TRBJ2-7; 7 bases fit TRBD1. Germline CDR1 and CDR2: KGHSH and LQKENI. This CDR3 region has 14 residues. Losses at the gene ends were 6 bases for V and 2 bases for J; bases not matched to a gene: 7. CDR3: CASSPVTGPYEQYF. CDR3 in DNA: TGTGCCAGCTCCCCGGTGACAGGGCCCTACGAGCAGTACTTC.

The V and J genes are TRBV6-2 or TRBV6-3 and TRBJ2-3; D may correspond to TRBD1 or TRBD2 (5 bases each). Trimming shortened V by 5 bases and J by 3 bases, and 18 bases separated the two germline ends. Germline V gene lookup returns CDR1 MNHEY and CDR2 SVGEGT. The CDR3 is 16 residues long. The CDR3 sequence is CASSNQGEWGTDTQYF. The CDR3 region has the DNA TGTGCCAGCAGTAACCAAGGGGAATGGGGGACAGATACGCAGTATTTT.

V and J are TRBV19 and TRBJ1-2; D not resolved. V was cut by 0 bases and J by 4 bases, with 9 bases left in between. Germline V gene lookup returns CDR1 LNHDA and CDR2 SQIVND (reference sequence). This CDR3 contains 14 residues. As DNA, the CDR3 is TGTGCCAGTAGTATAGATCCCGAGAGCTATGGCTACACCTTC. Protein sequence: CASSIDPESYGYTF.

In its sample, this clone was seen a few times. The chain couples TRBV6-5 to TRBJ1-2, with 7 bases aligning to TRBD1. Germline loops: CDR1 MNHEY, CDR2 SVGAGI. The V gene end was trimmed by 4 bases and the J gene end by 5 bases; junction bases not matched to a gene: 10. The CDR3 sequence is 15 residues long. CDR3: CASSLRQGSRYGYTF. CDR3 nucleotides: TGTGCCAGCAGTTTAAGACAGGGTTCGCGGTATGGCTACACCTTC.

The chain couples TRBV11-3 to TRBJ2-7; possibly TRBD2 for D (6 bases). Germline V gene sequence: CDR1 SGHNT, CDR2 YENEEA. CDR3 length equals 14 residues. Trimming shortened V by 4 bases and J by 2 bases, and 12 bases separated the two germline ends. The CDR3: CASSSRDSAYEQYF. In nucleotides, the CDR3 is TGTGCCAGCAGCTCCCGGGACTCGGCCTACGAGCAGTACTTC.

The rearrangement links TRBV27 to TRBJ2-1, with 10 bases fitting TRBD2. The germline V gene encodes CDR1 MNHEY and CDR2 SMNVEV (reference sequence). The CDR3 sequence is 15 residues long. With 9 bases clipped from V and 4 bases from J, the junction kept 9 bases outside the gene matches. CDR3 region: CASTTSGRGYNEQFF. The CDR3 DNA is TGTGCCAGTACCACCAGCGGGAGGGGATACAATGAGCAGTTCTTC.

The chain uses TRBV5-1 and TRBJ1-1; D is undetermined. V was trimmed by 5 bases and J by 7 bases, leaving 12 bases between them. CDR3 size: 12 residues. Germline CDR1 is SGHRS and CDR2 is YFSETQ. This chain's CDR3 is CASSKLGLEAFF. The CDR3, as DNA: TGCGCCAGCAGTAAGCTTGGCCTTGAAGCTTTCTTT.

The chain employs TRBV11-2 and TRBJ1-4; D unresolved. This CDR3 region has 16 residues. V dropped 5 bases and J dropped 1 base, with 14 bases sitting between them. CDR1 is SGHAT, CDR2 FQNNGV, per germline. The chain's CDR3 is CASSPNGVRTNEKLFF. In DNA, the CDR3 is TGTGCCAGCAGCCCCAACGGGGTGCGAACTAATGAAAAACTGTTTTTT.

This clone has a single count. The chain couples TRBV6-5 to TRBJ1-3; D might be TRBD1 (5 bases). Germline-derived CDR1 and CDR2 are MNHEY and SVGAGI. This CDR3 is 12 amino acids long. Trimming left V 6 bases short and J 2 bases short, with 5 bases between. The CDR3 nucleotides are TGTGCCAGCAGGGGGGCTGGAAACACCATATATTTT. Encoded protein: CASRGAGNTIYF.

This chain joins TRBV5-4 and TRBJ2-7, with TRBD1 as a possible D gene (5 bases). V dropped 0 bases and J dropped 3 bases, with 13 bases sitting between them. From germline, CDR1 is SGHNT and CDR2 YYREEE (reference sequence). The CDR3 has 15 residues. CDR3 bases: TGTGCCAGCAGCTTGGAGAAGGCAGGGCTCTACGAGCAGTACTTC. Translated: CASSLEKAGLYEQYF.

CDR3 in DNA: TGTGCCAGCTCCCCGTCCGGGGGGTTGAACACCGGGGAGCTGTTTTTT. This sequence encodes CASSPSGGLNTGELFF. The V gene is TRBV18, the J gene TRBJ2-2; 7 positions match TRBD2. Per the germline V gene, CDR1 is KGHSH and CDR2 is LQKENI. With V trimmed by 6 bases and J by 1 base, 8 bases remained unmatched. The CDR3 spans 16 residues.

The genes are TRBV5-4 and TRBJ1-4; a possible D gene is TRBD1 (6 bases). Germline loops: CDR1 SGHNT, CDR2 YYREEE (reference sequence). This CDR3 has 15 residues. V was shortened by 1 base and J by 7 bases, with 14 bases between the two germline ends. The CDR3 here is CASSLPGGPIEKLFF. In DNA form, the CDR3 reads TGTGCCAGCAGCTTGCCCGGGGGGCCAATTGAAAAACTGTTTTTT.

This clone has a single count. The chain couples TRBV11-2 to TRBJ2-7; perhaps TRBD2 as D (5 bases). The CDR3 runs to 14 residues. The germline V and J ends were trimmed by 0 bases and 7 bases, with 13 bases remaining between them. CDR1 and CDR2 from the germline V gene are SGHAT and FQNNGV. In nucleotides, the CDR3 is TGTGCCAGCAGCTTAGATCGACTAACGGGAGAGCAGTACTTC. Its protein is CASSLDRLTGEQYF.

This clone was seen a handful of times. The chain is built from TRBV30 and TRBJ2-1, with 8 bases aligning to TRBD2. There are 15 residues in the CDR3. Germline CDR1 GTSNPN, CDR2 SVGIG (reference sequence). Unmatched junction bases numbered 7, after V lost 3 bases and J lost 3 bases. The CDR3, as DNA: TGTGCCTGGAGCCGAAGCGGGAGTTTCTACAATGAGCAGTTCTTC. This codes for CAWSRSGSFYNEQFF. The full variable domain, rest sourced from reference TRBV30 and TRBJ2-1, is SQTIHQWPATLVQPVGSPLSLECTVEGTSNPNLYWYRQAAGRGLQLLFYSVGIGQISSEVPQNLSASRPQDRQFILSSKKLLLSDSGFYLCAWSRSGSFYNEQFFGPGTRLTVL.

The chain combines TRBV5-4 with TRBJ1-1, with TRBD1 identical over 8 bases. The CDR3 consists of 15 residues. V lost 3 bases, J lost 1 base, and 5 bases stayed unmatched. Germline CDR1 reads SGHNT; CDR2 reads YYREEE (reference sequence). DNA of the CDR3: TGTGCCAGCAGCTCAGGACAGGGAGGGAACACTGAAGCTTTCTTT. It encodes CASSSGQGGNTEAFF.